This T cell receptor beta chain was documented in a study of CD8+CD57+ T cells in acquired aplastic anemia. The germline V and J ends were trimmed by 3 bases and 7 bases, with 12 bases remaining between them. The germline V gene has CDR1 SGHVS and CDR2 FQNEAQ. The CDR3 sequence is 13 residues long. Genomic DNA templated the TCR beta VDJ and CDR3 profiling. MiXCR, applied by TCRdb to the reads, yields one record per CDR3 protein. The sample holds 150,000 to 200,000 distinct CDR3 sequences, around 48% seen once. This clonotype showed up many times. All sequencing subjects had displayed CD8+CD57+ cell expansion on flow cytometry.

Sequenced input: sorted CD4+, CD8+, or CD8+CD57+ T cells (not recorded which) from PBMCs. The gene calls are TRBV7-8 and TRBJ1-2, with a tentative D call TRBD1 (6 bases). The clonotype originates from a human donor with aplastic anemia. The CDR3 loop reads CASSFDRRGGYTF. The CDR3 region has the DNA TGTGCCAGCAGCTTTGACAGGAGGGGTGGCTACACCTTC.